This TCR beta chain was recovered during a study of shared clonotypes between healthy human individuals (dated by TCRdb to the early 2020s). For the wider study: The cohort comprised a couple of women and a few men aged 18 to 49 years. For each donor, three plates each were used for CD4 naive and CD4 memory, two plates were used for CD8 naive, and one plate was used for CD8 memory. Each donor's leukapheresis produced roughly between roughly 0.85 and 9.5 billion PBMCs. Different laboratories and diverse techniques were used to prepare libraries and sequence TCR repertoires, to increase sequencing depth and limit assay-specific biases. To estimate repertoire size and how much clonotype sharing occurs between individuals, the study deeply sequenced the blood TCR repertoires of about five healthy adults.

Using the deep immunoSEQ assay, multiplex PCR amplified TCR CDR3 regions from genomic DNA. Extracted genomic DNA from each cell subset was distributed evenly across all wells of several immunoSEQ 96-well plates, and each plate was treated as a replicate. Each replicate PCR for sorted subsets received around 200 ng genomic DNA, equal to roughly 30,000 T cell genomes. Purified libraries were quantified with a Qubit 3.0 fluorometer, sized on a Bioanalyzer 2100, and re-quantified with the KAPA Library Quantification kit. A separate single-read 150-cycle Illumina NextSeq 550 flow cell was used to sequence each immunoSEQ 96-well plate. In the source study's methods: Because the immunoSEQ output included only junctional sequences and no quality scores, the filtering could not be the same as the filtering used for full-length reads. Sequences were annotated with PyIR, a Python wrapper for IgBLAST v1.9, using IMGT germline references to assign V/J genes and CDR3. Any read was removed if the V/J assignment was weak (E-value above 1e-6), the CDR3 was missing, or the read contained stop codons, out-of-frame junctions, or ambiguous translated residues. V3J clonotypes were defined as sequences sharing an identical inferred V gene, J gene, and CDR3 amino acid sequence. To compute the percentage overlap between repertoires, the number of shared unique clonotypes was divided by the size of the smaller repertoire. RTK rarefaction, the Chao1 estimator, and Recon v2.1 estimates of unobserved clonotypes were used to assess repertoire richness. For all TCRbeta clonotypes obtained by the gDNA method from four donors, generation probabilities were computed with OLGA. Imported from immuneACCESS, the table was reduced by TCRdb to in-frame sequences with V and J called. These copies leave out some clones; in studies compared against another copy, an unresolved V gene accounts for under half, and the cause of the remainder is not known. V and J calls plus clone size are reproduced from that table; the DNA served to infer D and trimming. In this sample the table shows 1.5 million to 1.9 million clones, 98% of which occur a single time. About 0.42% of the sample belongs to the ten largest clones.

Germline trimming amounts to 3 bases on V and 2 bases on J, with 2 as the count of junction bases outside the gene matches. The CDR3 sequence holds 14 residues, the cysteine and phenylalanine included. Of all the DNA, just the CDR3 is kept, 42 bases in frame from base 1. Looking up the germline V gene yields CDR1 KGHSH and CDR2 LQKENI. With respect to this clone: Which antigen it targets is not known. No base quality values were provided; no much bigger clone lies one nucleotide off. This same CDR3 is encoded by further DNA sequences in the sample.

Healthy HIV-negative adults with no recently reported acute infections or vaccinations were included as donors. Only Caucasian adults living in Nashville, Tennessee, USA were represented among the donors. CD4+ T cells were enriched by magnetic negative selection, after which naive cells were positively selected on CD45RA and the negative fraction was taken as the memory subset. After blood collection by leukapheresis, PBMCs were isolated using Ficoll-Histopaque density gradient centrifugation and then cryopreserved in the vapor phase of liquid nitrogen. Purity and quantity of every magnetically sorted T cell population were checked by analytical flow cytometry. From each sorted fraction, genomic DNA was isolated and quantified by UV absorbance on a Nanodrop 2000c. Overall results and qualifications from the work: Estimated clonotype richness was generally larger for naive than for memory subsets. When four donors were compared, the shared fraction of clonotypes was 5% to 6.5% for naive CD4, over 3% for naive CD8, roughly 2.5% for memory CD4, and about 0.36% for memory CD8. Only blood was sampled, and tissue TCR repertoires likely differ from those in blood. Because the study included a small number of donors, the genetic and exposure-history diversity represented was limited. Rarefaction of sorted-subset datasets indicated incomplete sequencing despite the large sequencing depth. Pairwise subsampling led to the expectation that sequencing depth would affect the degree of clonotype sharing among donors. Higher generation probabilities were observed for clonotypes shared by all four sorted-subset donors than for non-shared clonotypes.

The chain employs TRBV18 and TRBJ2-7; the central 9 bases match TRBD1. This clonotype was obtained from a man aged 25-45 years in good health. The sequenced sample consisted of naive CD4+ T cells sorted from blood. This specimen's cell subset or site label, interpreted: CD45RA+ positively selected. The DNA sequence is TGTGCCAGCTCACCCCGGGACAGGGCCTACGAGCAGTACTTC. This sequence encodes CASSPRDRAYEQYF.